Listed below are T cell receptor beta chains from one sample, sequenced in a study of identical twins' blood T cells. TCRdb re-derived calls from the 5' RACE reads in MiXCR, one entry per CDR3 protein. The table has 300,000 to 400,000 distinct CDR3 sequences, about 28% seen once; the top ten hold more than 5.5%. The specimen sequenced was PBMCs. These receptors were collected from a woman between 18 and 50 years old in good health. Each CDR3 is given with its conserved first and last residue. A D gene is named only where the DNA matches it firmly. Rows may omit the clone size; those that give it use once, few, many or a size class.

V	D	J	size	CDR3	DNA
TRBV7-9	.	TRBJ1-1	many	CASRKTGKAEAFF	TGTGCCAGCAGGAAGACTGGAAAAGCTGAAGCTTTCTTT
TRBV6-2/TRBV6-3	.	TRBJ2-7	.	CASSYSPDSAGEQYF	TGTGCCAGCAGTTACTCCCCGGACAGTGCCGGTGAGCAGTACTTC
TRBV5-1	.	TRBJ2-3	.	CASSLGGITDTQYF	TGCGCCAGCAGCTTGGGCGGAATCACAGATACGCAGTATTTT
TRBV7-6	.	TRBJ1-1	few	CASRKRTCLYTEAFF	TGTGCCAGCAGAAAACGGACCTGCTTATACACTGAAGCTTTCTTT
TRBV6-5	.	TRBJ2-4	.	CASSYTDSKNIQYF	TGTGCCAGCAGTTACACAGATAGCAAAAACATTCAGTACTTC
TRBV5-4	.	TRBJ1-2	few	CASSLGNNYGYTF	TGTGCCAGCAGTCTCGGGAACAACTATGGCTACACCTTC
TRBV13	.	TRBJ1-3	few	CASSLVSASTGNTIYF	TGTGCCAGCAGCCTCGTCTCCGCTTCGACTGGAAACACCATATATTTT
TRBV9	.	TRBJ1-5	few	CASSVDSGSNQPQHF	TGTGCCAGCAGCGTAGATTCCGGTAGCAATCAGCCCCAGCATTTT
TRBV7-8	.	TRBJ2-7	few	CASTPDLYEQYF	TGTGCCAGCACTCCAGACCTCTACGAGCAGTACTTC
TRBV2	.	TRBJ2-1	.	CASHDILDYPSRFF	TGTGCCAGCCACGATATACTGGACTACCCTTCGAGGTTCTTC
TRBV29-1	.	TRBJ2-2	few	CSVPDRTELFF	TGCAGCGTGCCCGACAGGACGGAGCTGTTTTTT
TRBV7-8	TRBD1	TRBJ1-1	.	CASSLAVGTVNTEAFF	TGTGCCAGCAGCTTAGCTGTTGGGACAGTGAACACTGAAGCTTTCTTT